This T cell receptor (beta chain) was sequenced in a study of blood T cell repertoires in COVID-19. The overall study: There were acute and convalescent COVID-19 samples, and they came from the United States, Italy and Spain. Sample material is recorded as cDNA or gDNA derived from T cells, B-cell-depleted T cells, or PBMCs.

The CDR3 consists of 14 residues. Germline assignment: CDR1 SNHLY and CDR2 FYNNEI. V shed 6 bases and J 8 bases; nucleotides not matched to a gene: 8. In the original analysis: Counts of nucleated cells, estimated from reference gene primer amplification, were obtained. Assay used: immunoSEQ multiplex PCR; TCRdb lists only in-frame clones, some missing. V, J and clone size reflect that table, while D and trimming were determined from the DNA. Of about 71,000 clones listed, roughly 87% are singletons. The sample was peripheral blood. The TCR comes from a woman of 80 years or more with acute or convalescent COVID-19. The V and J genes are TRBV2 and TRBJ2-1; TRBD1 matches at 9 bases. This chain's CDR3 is CASRWTGVGDEQFF. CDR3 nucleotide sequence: TGTGCCAGCAGGTGGACAGGGGTGGGGGATGAGCAGTTCTTC.